Sequencing of this T cell receptor beta chain was carried out in a study of T-cell memory formation after mild COVID-19. In the study overall: TCR clusters largely stayed donor specific.

The length of the CDR3 is 16 residues. The germline CDR1 and CDR2 sequences are LNHDA and SQIVND (reference sequence). The V gene end was trimmed by 3 bases and the J gene end by 5 bases; junction bases not matched to a gene: 7. Each CDR3 protein is one row after TCRdb ran MiXCR on the 5' RACE reads. The sample contains roughly 600,000 distinct CDR3 sequences, roughly 17% of which appear only once. The clonotype comes from an adult woman who had mild COVID-19 (a few samples of this study predate the infection). Cell type and time point are not known. The sequenced material came from PBMCs or a T cell subset sorted from them (not recorded which). The chain links TRBV19 to TRBJ1-5; TRBD1 aligns across 10 bases. The CDR3 bases are TGTGCCAGTAGTATCCGGGACAGGGGCCAACATCAGCCCCAGCATTTT. Its translation is CASSIRDRGQHQPQHF.